This TCR beta chain was sequenced during a study of blood T cell repertoires in COVID-19. Study context: There were acute and convalescent COVID-19 samples, and they came from the United States, Italy and Spain. Sources were T cells, B-cell-depleted T cells, or PBMCs; the material itself was cDNA or gDNA.

Original analysis: Estimates of nucleated cell counts were drawn from the amplification of reference gene primers. TCRdb's table, derived via immunoSEQ multiplex PCR, lists solely in-frame clones and lacks some. For V, J and clone size, that table is used; D and trimming come from the DNA. Altogether around 94,000 clones are present, around 80% being singletons, with the ten largest covering 9.8%. Germline lookup yields CDR1 SEHNR and CDR2 FQNEAQ (reference sequence). V trimming: 5 bases; J trimming: 6 bases; junction bases outside the gene matches: 10. The CDR3 sequence is 15 residues long. This TCR was recovered from a man between 60 and 70 years old with active or convalescent COVID-19. Sequencing used peripheral blood. This sequence joins TRBV7-9 and TRBJ1-5, with TRBD1 matching over 7 bases. The CDR3 sequence: CASSNGQVDAQPQHF. CDR3 in DNA: TGTGCCAGCAGCAACGGACAGGTTGATGCTCAGCCCCAGCATTTT.